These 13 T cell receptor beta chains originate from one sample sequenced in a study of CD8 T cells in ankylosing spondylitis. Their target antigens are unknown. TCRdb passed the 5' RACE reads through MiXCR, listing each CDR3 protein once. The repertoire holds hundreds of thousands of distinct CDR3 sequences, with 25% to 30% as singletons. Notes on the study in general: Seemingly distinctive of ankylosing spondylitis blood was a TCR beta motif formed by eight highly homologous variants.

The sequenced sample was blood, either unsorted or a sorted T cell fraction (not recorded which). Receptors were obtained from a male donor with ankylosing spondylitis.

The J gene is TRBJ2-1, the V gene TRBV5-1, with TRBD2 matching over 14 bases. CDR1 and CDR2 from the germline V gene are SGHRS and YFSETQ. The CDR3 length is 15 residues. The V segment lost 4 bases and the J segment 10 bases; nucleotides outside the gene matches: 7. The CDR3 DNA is TGCGCCAGCAGCAAGGGACTAGCGGGAGACAGAGAGCAGTTCTTC. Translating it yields CASSKGLAGDREQFF.

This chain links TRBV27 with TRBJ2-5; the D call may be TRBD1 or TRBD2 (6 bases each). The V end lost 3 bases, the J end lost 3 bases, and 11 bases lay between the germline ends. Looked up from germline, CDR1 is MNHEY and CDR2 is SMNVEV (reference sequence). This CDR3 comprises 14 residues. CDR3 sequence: CASSFWGAEETQYF. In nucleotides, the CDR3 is TGTGCCAGCAGTTTTTGGGGGGCCGAAGAGACCCAGTACTTC.

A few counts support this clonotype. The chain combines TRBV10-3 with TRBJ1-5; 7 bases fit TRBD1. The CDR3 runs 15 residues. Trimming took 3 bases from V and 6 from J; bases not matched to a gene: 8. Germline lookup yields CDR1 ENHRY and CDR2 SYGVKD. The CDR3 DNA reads TGTGCCATCAGTGACCAGGTAGGGGGCATTCAGCCCCAGCATTTT. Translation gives CAISDQVGGIQPQHF.

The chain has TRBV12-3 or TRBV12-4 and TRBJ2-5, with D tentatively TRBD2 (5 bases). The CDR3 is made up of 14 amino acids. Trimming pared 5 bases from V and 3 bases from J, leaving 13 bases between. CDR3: CASSTREAEETQYF. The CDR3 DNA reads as TGTGCCAGCAGTACCCGGGAAGCCGAAGAGACCCAGTACTTC.

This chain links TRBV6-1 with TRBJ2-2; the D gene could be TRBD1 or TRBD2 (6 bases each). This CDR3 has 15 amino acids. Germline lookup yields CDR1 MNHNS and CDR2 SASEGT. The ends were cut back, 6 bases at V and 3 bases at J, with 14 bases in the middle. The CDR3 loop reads CASSRGGPHTGELFF. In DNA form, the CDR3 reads TGTGCCAGCAGCCGAGGGGGGCCGCACACCGGGGAGCTGTTTTTT.

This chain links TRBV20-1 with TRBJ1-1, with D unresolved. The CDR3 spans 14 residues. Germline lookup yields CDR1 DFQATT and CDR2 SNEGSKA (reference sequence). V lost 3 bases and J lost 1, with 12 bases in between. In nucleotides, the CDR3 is TGCAGTGCTAGGGGAGGGAGTAGGAACACTGAAGCTTTCTTT. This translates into CSARGGSRNTEAFF.

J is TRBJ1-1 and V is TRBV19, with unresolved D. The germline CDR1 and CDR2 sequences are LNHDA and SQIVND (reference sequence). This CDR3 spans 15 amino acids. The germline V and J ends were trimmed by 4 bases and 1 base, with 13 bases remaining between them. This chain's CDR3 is CASSSNPGGNTEAFF. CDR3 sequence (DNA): TGTGCCAGTAGTAGTAACCCCGGCGGGAACACTGAAGCTTTCTTT.

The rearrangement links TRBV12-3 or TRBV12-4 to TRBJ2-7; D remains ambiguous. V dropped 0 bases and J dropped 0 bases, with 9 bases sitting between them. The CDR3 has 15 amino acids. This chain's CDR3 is CASSLAPGFSYEQYF. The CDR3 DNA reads TGTGCCAGCAGTTTAGCCCCCGGATTCTCCTACGAGCAGTACTTC.

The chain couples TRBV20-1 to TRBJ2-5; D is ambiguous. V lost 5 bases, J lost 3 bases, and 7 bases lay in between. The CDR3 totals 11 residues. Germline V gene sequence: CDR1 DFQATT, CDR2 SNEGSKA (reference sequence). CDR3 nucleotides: TGCAGTGCTGGTTCCGAAGAGACCCAGTACTTC. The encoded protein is CSAGSEETQYF.

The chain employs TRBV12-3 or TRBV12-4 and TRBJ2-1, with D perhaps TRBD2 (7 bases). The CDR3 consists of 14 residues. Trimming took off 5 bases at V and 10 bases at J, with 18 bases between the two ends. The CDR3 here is CASSQGPGRQEQFF. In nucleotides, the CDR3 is TGTGCCAGCAGTCAGGGGCCCGGGAGGCAGGAGCAGTTCTTC.

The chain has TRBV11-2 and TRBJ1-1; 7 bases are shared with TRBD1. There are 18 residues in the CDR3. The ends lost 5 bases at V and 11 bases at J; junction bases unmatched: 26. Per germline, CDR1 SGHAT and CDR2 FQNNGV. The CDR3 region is CASSLTRDSSGGGFGAFF. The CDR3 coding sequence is TGTGCCAGCAGCCTGACCCGGGACAGTTCGGGAGGAGGGTTCGGCGCTTTCTTT.

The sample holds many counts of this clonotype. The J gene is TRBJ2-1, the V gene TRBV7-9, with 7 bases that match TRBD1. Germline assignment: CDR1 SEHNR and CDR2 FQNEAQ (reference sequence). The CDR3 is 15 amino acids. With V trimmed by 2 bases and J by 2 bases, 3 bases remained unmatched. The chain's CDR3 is CASSLRTGPYNEQFF. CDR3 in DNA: TGTGCCAGCAGCTTAAGGACAGGCCCCTACAATGAGCAGTTCTTC.

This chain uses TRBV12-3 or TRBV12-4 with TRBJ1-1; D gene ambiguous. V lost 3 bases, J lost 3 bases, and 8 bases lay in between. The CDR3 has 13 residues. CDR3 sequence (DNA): TGTGCCAGCAGTTTGATCGGGGACACTGAAGCTTTCTTT. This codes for CASSLIGDTEAFF.